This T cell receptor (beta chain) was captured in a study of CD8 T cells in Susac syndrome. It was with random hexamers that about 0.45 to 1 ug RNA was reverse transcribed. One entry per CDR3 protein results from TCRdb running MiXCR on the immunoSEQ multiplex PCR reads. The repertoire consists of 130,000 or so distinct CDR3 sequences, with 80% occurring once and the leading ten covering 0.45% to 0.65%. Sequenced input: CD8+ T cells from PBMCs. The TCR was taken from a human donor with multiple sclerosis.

The DNA of the CDR3 is TGTGCCAGCAGCTTGGCCATCAGGGGGGATACTGAAGCTTTCTTT. This gives the protein CASSLAIRGDTEAFF. V is TRBV5-6 and J is TRBJ1-1; 7 bases match TRBD1. The CDR3 is 15 residues long. The germline CDR1 and CDR2 sequences are SGHDT and YYEEEE. Trimming cost V 0 bases and J 5 bases; bases outside gene matches: 7.